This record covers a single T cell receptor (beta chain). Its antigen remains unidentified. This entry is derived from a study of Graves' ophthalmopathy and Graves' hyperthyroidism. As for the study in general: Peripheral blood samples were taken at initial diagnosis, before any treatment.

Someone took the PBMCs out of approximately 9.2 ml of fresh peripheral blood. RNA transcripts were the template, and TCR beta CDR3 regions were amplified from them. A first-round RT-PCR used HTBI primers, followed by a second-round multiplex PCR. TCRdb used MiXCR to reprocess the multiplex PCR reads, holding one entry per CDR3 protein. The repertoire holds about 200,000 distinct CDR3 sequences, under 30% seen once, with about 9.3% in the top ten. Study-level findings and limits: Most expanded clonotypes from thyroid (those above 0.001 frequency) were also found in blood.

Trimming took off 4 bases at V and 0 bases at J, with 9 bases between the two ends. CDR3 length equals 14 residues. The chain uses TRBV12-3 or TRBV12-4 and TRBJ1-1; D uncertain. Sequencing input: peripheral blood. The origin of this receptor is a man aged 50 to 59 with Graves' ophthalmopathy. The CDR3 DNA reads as TGTGCCAGCAGTTCCCCTGACTTGAACACTGAAGCTTTCTTT. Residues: CASSSPDLNTEAFF.